The sequence of this T cell receptor (beta chain) was determined in a study of Ad26.COV2.S vaccination and SARS-CoV-2 variants. Treatment reported: about 20 received Ad26.COV2.S at low or high dose, single or two shots; about five received placebo; per-sample allocation not given. The samples were gathered on day 63 after the first injection of vaccine or placebo. Measured with immunoSEQ multiplex PCR; TCRdb has only the in-frame clones, and not every one. This table has roughly 350,000 clones, around 90% appearing once. The V gene's germline CDR1 is SGHRS and CDR2 YFSETQ. The CDR3 spans 14 residues. V was cut by 0 bases and J by 2 bases, with 6 bases left in between.

The J gene is TRBJ1-5, the V gene TRBV5-1; D remains ambiguous. The sequences come from peripheral blood, collected in a trial of Ad26.COV2.S vaccine versus placebo. This clonotype was sampled from a person between 18 and 60 years old who received the Ad26.COV2.S COVID-19 vaccine or a placebo. The CDR3 DNA follows: TGCGCCAGCAGCTTGGACCTAGGCAATCAGCCCCAGCATTTT. This sequence encodes CASSLDLGNQPQHF.